These 23 T cell receptor beta chains came from one sample sequenced in a study of a mutant IDH1 vaccine in newly diagnosed glioma. Assay: immunoSEQ multiplex PCR; the TCRdb copy retains only in-frame clones and omits some. This table has fewer than 100,000 clones, roughly 90% appearing once. Time point denoted: baseline, week 1 (first vaccination visit). The treatment is: pre-vaccination baseline after standard-of-care therapy. The sample here was PBMCs, taken from a glioma patient treated with radiotherapy, temozolomide or both. Every receptor here comes from a woman in her fifties or sixties with glioma.

The chain joins TRBV7-2 to TRBJ2-7, with 10 bases identical to TRBD2. This CDR3 has 15 residues. V lost 4 bases to trimming and J lost 7 bases; unmatched junction nucleotides: 10. Germline CDR1 reads SGHTA; CDR2 reads FQGNSA. The CDR3 spells CASSSGLATLSEQYF. The CDR3 DNA sequence: TGTGCCAGCAGCTCGGGACTAGCGACCCTCTCGGAGCAGTACTTC.

The chain has TRBV18 and TRBJ2-5; 15 bases are shared with TRBD2. The CDR3 is 15 amino acids. J gave up 4 bases and V 3 bases, and 0 bases lay outside the gene matches. The germline gives CDR1 KGHSH, CDR2 LQKENI. The CDR3 nucleotides read TGTGCCAGCTCACCGGGACTAGCGGGAGGAGAGACCCAGTACTTC. Translated, it gives CASSPGLAGGETQYF.

This sequence joins TRBV9 and TRBJ1-1, with D unclear. V shed 0 bases and J shed 7 bases, with 10 bases lying between them. The CDR3 covers 13 residues. Germline V gene lookup returns CDR1 SGDLS and CDR2 YYNGEE. The CDR3 sequence is CASSVGDRGEAFF. The CDR3 coding sequence is TGTGCCAGCAGCGTAGGGGATAGAGGTGAAGCTTTCTTT.

V usage is TRBV2 and J usage is TRBJ2-7; 11 bases are a match to TRBD2. The CDR3 sequence is 14 residues long. The V gene's germline CDR1 is SNHLY and CDR2 FYNNEI. V was clipped by 5 bases and J by 7 bases; unmatched bases: 7. For the CDR3, the DNA is TGTGCCAGCAGTAATCTAGCGGGGGGCTTAGAGCAGTACTTC. Translated, it gives CASSNLAGGLEQYF.

The rearrangement uses TRBV7-9 and TRBJ2-3; perhaps D is TRBD1 or TRBD2 (5 bases each). Germline CDR1 and CDR2: SEHNR and FQNEAQ (reference sequence). V gave up 7 bases and J gave up 4 bases, with 15 bases separating them. The CDR3 consists of 14 residues. CDR3 coding DNA: TGTGCCAGCACCCAGCGGCAGGGATCAGATACGCAGTATTTT. Protein sequence: CASTQRQGSDTQYF.

As to this clone: At one boundary the junction diverges from the germline segment, which might be a read error. The chain uses TRBV7-7 and TRBJ1-3; D is possibly TRBD1 (5 bases). The germline V gene encodes CDR1 SSHAT and CDR2 FNYEAQ (reference sequence). This CDR3 has 17 residues. The CDR3 DNA reads as TGTGCTAGCAGCTTAGCCCAGAGGGAGGGGCTGGGAAACACCATATATTTT. This codes for CASSLAQREGLGNTIYF.

This chain joins TRBV6-1 and TRBJ1-5, with 9 bases lining up with TRBD1. The CDR3 spans 15 residues. The germline gives CDR1 MNHNS, CDR2 SASEGT. Trimming took 7 bases from V and 9 from J; bases not matched to a gene: 13. CDR3 amino acids: CASTEGRDRVWPQHF. DNA for the CDR3: TGTGCCAGCACCGAAGGAAGGGACAGGGTATGGCCCCAGCATTTT.

V gene TRBV13 combines with J gene TRBJ2-1; D gene ambiguous. V shed 4 bases and J shed 2 bases, with 0 bases lying between them. The CDR3 has 11 amino acids. Germline CDR1 reads PRHDT; CDR2 reads FYEKMQ (reference sequence). The CDR3 region is CASSSYNEQFF. The CDR3 nucleotides are TGTGCCAGCAGCTCCTACAATGAGCAGTTCTTC.

The genes are TRBV19 and TRBJ2-3; 13 bases agree with TRBD2. Trimming took 5 bases from V and 6 from J; bases not matched to a gene: 5. The CDR3 is 15 amino acids. Germline V gene sequence: CDR1 LNHDA, CDR2 SQIVND (reference sequence). CDR3 amino acids: CASSGETSGRDTQYF. The CDR3 DNA reads TGTGCCAGTAGTGGGGAGACTAGCGGGAGGGATACGCAGTATTTT.

This sequence joins TRBV7-9 and TRBJ2-3; D unresolved. The germline V gene has CDR1 SEHNR and CDR2 FQNEAQ (reference sequence). The CDR3 runs 15 residues. Trimming left V 6 bases short and J 4 bases short, with 17 bases between. CDR3 nucleotide sequence: TGTGCCAGCAGTGCCTCAACGACGGTAGCAGATACGCAGTATTTT. Its translation is CASSASTTVADTQYF.

This clone was counted once. The J gene is TRBJ2-1, the V gene TRBV7-9, with 13 bases fitting TRBD2. Germline CDR1 and CDR2: SEHNR and FQNEAQ (reference sequence). V shed 1 base, J shed 7 bases, and the junction held 4 bases outside the gene matches. This CDR3 comprises 16 residues. The CDR3 protein is CASSLGWGLAGNEQFF. In DNA, the CDR3 is TGTGCCAGCAGCTTAGGATGGGGACTAGCGGGAAATGAGCAGTTCTTC.

The chain couples TRBV6-1 to TRBJ1-1; D not resolved. Trimming shortened V by 4 bases and J by 5 bases, and 11 bases separated the two germline ends. This CDR3 spans 13 amino acids. The V gene's germline CDR1 is MNHNS and CDR2 SASEGT. The CDR3 DNA follows: TGTGCCAGCAGTGCCGGCCGCCGTACTGAAGCTTTCTTT. Its translation: CASSAGRRTEAFF.

The chain carries TRBV9 and TRBJ1-2; tentative D call: TRBD1 (5 bases). Trimming stripped 3 bases from V and 8 bases from J, with 11 bases between. This CDR3 has 12 residues. From germline, CDR1 is SGDLS and CDR2 YYNGEE. This CDR3 is CASSGRVNGYTF. The CDR3 DNA reads TGTGCCAGCAGCGGCAGGGTAAACGGCTACACCTTC.

A remark on this clone: Distinct nucleotide sequences in the sample also encode this CDR3. The chain combines TRBV27 with TRBJ2-1; no reliable D call. V was cut by 2 bases and J by 0 bases, with 5 bases left in between. Per the germline V gene, CDR1 is MNHEY and CDR2 is SMNVEV (reference sequence). The CDR3 consists of 14 residues. The CDR3 sequence is CASSLGPSYNEQFF. The DNA for the CDR3 is TGTGCCAGCAGTTTAGGGCCCTCCTACAATGAGCAGTTCTTC.

This chain connects TRBV6-1 to TRBJ1-2; D is ambiguous. The length of the CDR3 is 14 residues. Germline-derived CDR1 and CDR2 are MNHNS and SASEGT. Trimming left V 2 bases short and J 8 bases short, with 15 bases between. In DNA form, the CDR3 reads TGTGCCAGCAGTGAATTAGACCCCGGGAGGGGCTACACCTTC. Amino acid sequence: CASSELDPGRGYTF.

CDR3 in amino acids: CASSLTGSGNQPQHF. The CDR3 coding sequence is TGTGCCAGCAGCTTAACAGGAAGTGGCAATCAGCCCCAGCATTTT. The J gene is TRBJ1-5, the V gene TRBV28; D might be TRBD1 (5 bases). The CDR3 sequence is 15 residues long. With 6 bases removed from V and 2 bases from J, the gap between germline ends came to 14 bases. Germline values: CDR1 MDHEN, CDR2 SYDVKM.

The chain couples TRBV4-2 to TRBJ2-7, with D hard to call. In germline, CDR1 is LGHNA, CDR2 YNFKEQ. The CDR3 sequence is 11 residues long. V lost 5 bases to trimming and J lost 3 bases, with 5 bases between them. CDR3 sequence: CASSYGYEQYF. The CDR3 nucleotides are TGTGCCAGCAGCTACGGCTACGAGCAGTACTTC.

The chain carries TRBV5-4 and TRBJ2-7, with D tentatively TRBD1 (5 bases). The V gene's germline CDR1 is SGHNT and CDR2 YYREEE (reference sequence). The CDR3 is 17 amino acids. V gave up 3 bases and J gave up 2 bases, with 21 bases separating them. The CDR3 region is CASSSRLGRVAPYEQYF. CDR3 DNA sequence: TGTGCCAGCAGCTCTAGACTCGGCAGGGTGGCCCCCTACGAGCAGTACTTC.

V usage is TRBV9 and J usage is TRBJ2-7, with D tentatively TRBD2 (6 bases). Germline V CDR1 and CDR2: SGDLS, YYNGEE. The CDR3 sequence is 14 residues long. Trimming shortened V by 4 bases and J by 4 bases, and 15 bases separated the two germline ends. In nucleotides, the CDR3 is TGTGCCAGCAGCCCCGGGGGAGATGGATACGAGCAGTACTTC. This encodes CASSPGGDGYEQYF.

This chain uses TRBV10-2 with TRBJ2-3; possible D gene TRBD2, 6 bases. V lost 9 bases and J lost 2, with 12 bases in between. The CDR3 loop spans 13 amino acids. CDR1 and CDR2 (germline): WSHSY, SAAADI. The CDR3 reads CASGGGNTDTQYF. DNA for the CDR3: TGCGCCAGTGGTGGCGGGAACACAGATACGCAGTATTTT.

This chain uses TRBV5-8 with TRBJ2-5; D is undetermined. V was shortened by 2 bases and J by 2 bases, with 16 bases between the two germline ends. CDR1 and CDR2 (germline): SGHTS, YDEGEE. The CDR3 is made up of 16 amino acids. CDR3 loop: CASSFGGTNNQETQYF. CDR3 bases: TGTGCCAGCAGCTTTGGCGGTACCAATAATCAAGAGACCCAGTACTTC. Full variable domain (outside the CDR3, taken from reference TRBV5-8 and TRBJ2-5): EAGVTQSPTHLIKTRGQQATLRCSPISGHTSVYWYQQALGLGLQFLLWYDEGEERNRGNFPPRFSGRQFPNYSSELNVNALELEDSALYLCASSFGGTNNQETQYFGPGTRLLVL.

The chain combines TRBV5-1 with TRBJ2-7; TRBD1 aligns across 8 bases. CDR1 is SGHRS and CDR2 is YFSETQ in the germline V gene. This CDR3 is built from 15 residues. V lost 3 bases and J lost 2; bases outside the gene matches: 7. Here the CDR3 reads CASSSGQGTTYEQYF. DNA for the CDR3: TGCGCCAGCAGCTCCGGACAGGGAACAACCTACGAGCAGTACTTC. Looking up the rest from reference TRBV5-1 and TRBJ2-7 gives the full variable domain: KAGVTQTPRYLIKTRGQQVTLSCSPISGHRSVSWYQQTPGQGLQFLFEYFSETQRNKGNFPGRFSGRQFSNSRSEMNVSTLELGDSALYLCASSSGQGTTYEQYFGPGTRLTVT.

V and J are TRBV18 and TRBJ2-4, with no clear D. CDR1 is KGHSH, CDR2 LQKENI, per germline. Trimming left V 0 bases short and J 0 bases short, with 6 bases between. The CDR3 is made up of 15 amino acids. The CDR3 sequence: CASSPPHLAKNIQYF. The CDR3 nucleotides are TGTGCCAGCTCACCACCTCATCTAGCCAAAAACATTCAGTACTTC.